The 4 T cell receptor beta chains presented below share a single source sample, sequenced in a study of neurological immune-mediated disorders. TCRdb ran MiXCR on the 5' RACE reads and lists one entry per CDR3 protein. The data contain over 15,000 distinct CDR3 sequences, less than 25% of them singletons. The specimen was PBMCs. The receptors were gathered from a man aged 50-59 years in good health.

This clonotype occurred many times. The chain couples TRBV18 to TRBJ2-1; 7 nucleotides agree with TRBD1. Germline CDR1 KGHSH, CDR2 LQKENI. The CDR3 runs 14 residues. The V gene end was trimmed by 6 bases and the J gene end by 3 bases; junction bases not matched to a gene: 5. The CDR3, as DNA: TGTGCCAGCTCTCTCCGGGACAGCTACAATGAGCAGTTCTTC. It codes for CASSLRDSYNEQFF.

This clonotype was seen ten or more times. The chain carries TRBV20-1 and TRBJ2-5; TRBD1 might be the D (5 bases). Germline assignment: CDR1 DFQATT and CDR2 SNEGSKA (reference sequence). The CDR3 spans 13 residues. V was trimmed by 7 bases and J by 5 bases, leaving 17 bases between them. CDR3 amino acids: CSVQQGPRETQYF. In DNA form, the CDR3 reads TGCAGTGTTCAGCAGGGCCCTCGGGAGACCCAGTACTTC.

Many counts were recorded for this clonotype. The rearrangement joins TRBV5-1 to TRBJ1-1; a possible D gene is TRBD1 (6 bases). Trimming shortened V by 0 bases and J by 0 bases, and 9 bases separated the two germline ends. This CDR3 is 15 amino acids long. CDR1 and CDR2 from the germline V gene are SGHRS and YFSETQ. CDR3 DNA: TGCGCCAGCAGCTTGGGGGCAGGGGTGAACACTGAAGCTTTCTTT. It translates to CASSLGAGVNTEAFF.

In its sample, this clonotype is medium-sized. An end of the junction does not agree with germline; a read error may underlie this. V is TRBV20-1 and J is TRBJ2-7, with 8 nucleotides matching TRBD1. The CDR3 consists of 12 residues. Germline loops: CDR1 DFQATT, CDR2 SNEGSKA (reference sequence). The CDR3 DNA reads TGCAGAGCTACGGACAGGGAGTACGAGCAGTACTTC. It yields the protein CRATDREYEQYF.